This T cell receptor beta chain was profiled in a study of CD8+CD57+ T cells in acquired aplastic anemia. Study background: The study obtained an average of around 2.9 ug of DNA from sorted CD4+ and CD8+ cells.

The authors sequenced patients whose flow cytometry had shown CD8+CD57+ cell expansion. The enrolled patients all had severe acquired aplastic anemia. The study sampled blood from patients who had received no therapy. TCR beta VDJ and CDR3 profiles were obtained from a genomic DNA template. A single record per CDR3 protein comes from TCRdb applying MiXCR to the reads. The sample lists 200,000 or so distinct CDR3 sequences; around 45% were seen once. Study outcomes and limitations: Between patients and controls, around 30 CD8+ CDR3 sequences were found in common.

On this clonotype itself: As yet, its antigen is unknown.

The sequence was collected from a human donor with aplastic anemia. Sequencing was done on a sample of sorted CD4+, CD8+, or CD8+CD57+ T cells (not recorded which) from PBMCs.

CDR3 DNA: TGTGCCAGCAGTTCCAACTCTGGGGCCAACGTCCTGACTTTC. Translated, it gives CASSSNSGANVLTF. This chain connects TRBV2 to TRBJ2-6, with unresolved D. This CDR3 contains 14 residues. Trimming pared 5 bases from V and 0 bases from J, leaving 5 bases between. From germline, CDR1 is SNHLY and CDR2 FYNNEI. Filled out from reference TRBV2 and TRBJ2-6, the complete variable domain reads EPEVTQTPSHQVTQMGQEVILRCVPISNHLYFYWYRQILGQKVEFLVSFYNNEISEKSEIFDDQFSVERPDGSNFTLKIRSTKLEDSAMYFCASSSNSGANVLTFGAGSRLTVL.